The present T cell receptor beta chain was sequenced within a study of blood T cell repertoires in COVID-19. Study background: Specimens from acute and convalescent COVID-19 originated in the United States, Italy and Spain.

Germline V lookup: CDR1 KGHDR, CDR2 SFDVKD. The CDR3 length is 14 residues. Trimming stripped 6 bases from V and 2 bases from J, with 10 bases between. The method was immunoSEQ multiplex PCR; TCRdb's version includes in-frame clones alone and lacks a portion of them. In the table there are about 480,000 clones, around 87% of which are singletons. This chain joins TRBV24-1 and TRBJ2-1; D possibly corresponds to TRBD1 (5 bases). The sequence was collected from a woman aged 40 to 50 who had recovered from COVID-19. The material sequenced was PBMCs or T cells enriched from blood (not recorded which). DNA for the CDR3: TGTGCCACCAGTACAGGACCAACCTACAATGAGCAGTTCTTC. Protein sequence: CATSTGPTYNEQFF.